A single sample is the source of the 31 T cell receptor beta chains below, sequenced in a study of T cell changes during pregnancy in multiple sclerosis. The method was immunoSEQ multiplex PCR; TCRdb's version includes in-frame clones alone and lacks a portion of them. The data contain about 92,000 clones, more than 90% of them seen just once; the ten biggest clones take up more than 1.5%. Material: peripheral blood, obtained in the first trimester of pregnancy. The source of these receptors is a female donor with multiple sclerosis, enrolled in a pregnancy study.

This clone was observed once. The gene calls are TRBV9 and TRBJ2-1; possible D gene TRBD1, 5 bases. The CDR3 runs to 17 residues. Trimming pared 0 bases from V and 6 bases from J, leaving 19 bases between. Germline V gives CDR1 SGDLS, CDR2 YYNGEE. CDR3 in amino acids: CASSVESPRFRGNEQFF. The CDR3, as DNA: TGTGCCAGCAGCGTAGAAAGTCCTCGCTTTAGGGGCAATGAGCAGTTCTTC.

The gene calls are TRBV5-1 and TRBJ2-3; 7 bases map to TRBD2. The CDR3 is made up of 15 amino acids. The germline V gene has CDR1 SGHRS and CDR2 YFSETQ. Germline trimming cut 6 bases from V and 0 bases from J; bases unmatched to any gene: 7. CDR3 nucleotides: TGCGCCAGCATGGGCGGGAGCATCAGCACAGATACGCAGTATTTT. Encoded protein: CASMGGSISTDTQYF.

The V call is TRBV4-3, the J call TRBJ2-2; D unclear. The germline V gene encodes CDR1 LGHNA and CDR2 YSLEER. Trimming took 0 bases from V and 5 from J, leaving 10 bases between them. CDR3 length: 15 amino acids. CDR3 nucleotides: TGCGCCAGCAGCCAAGATCGTCAGGTAACCGGGGAGCTGTTTTTT. Its protein product is CASSQDRQVTGELFF.

This chain uses TRBV18 with TRBJ2-6, with D perhaps matching TRBD1 (5 bases). V was pared by 4 bases and J by 1 base, with 17 bases between. From germline, CDR1 is KGHSH and CDR2 LQKENI. The CDR3 totals 18 residues. In nucleotides, the CDR3 is TGTGCCAGCTCACGCGGTCCAGGGATTGGATCTGGGGCCAACGTCCTGACTTTC. Translation gives CASSRGPGIGSGANVLTF.

This clone was seen a handful of times. The chain couples TRBV27 to TRBJ1-2; D possibly corresponds to TRBD1 (5 bases). The CDR3 is 11 amino acids. V was pared by 11 bases and J by 6 bases, with 13 bases between. Germline assignment: CDR1 MNHEY and CDR2 SMNVEV (reference sequence). The chain's CDR3 is CASLGGDGYTF. The CDR3 nucleotides are TGTGCCTCTCTGGGGGGAGATGGCTACACCTTC.

The chain has TRBV28 and TRBJ1-1; a possible D gene is TRBD1 (6 bases). V lost 5 bases to trimming and J lost 6 bases, with 13 bases between them. This CDR3 is built from 13 residues. CDR1 is MDHEN, CDR2 SYDVKM, per germline. The CDR3 sequence is CASSTTQGSEAFF. The CDR3 DNA reads TGTGCCAGCAGTACAACTCAGGGGTCTGAAGCTTTCTTT. The full variable domain, completed using reference TRBV28 and TRBJ1-1, is DVKVTQSSRYLVKRTGEKVFLECVQDMDHENMFWYRQDPGLGLRLIYFSYDVKMKEKGDIPEGYSVSREKKERFSLILESASTNQTSMYLCASSTTQGSEAFFGQGTRLTVV.

The chain uses TRBV10-3 and TRBJ1-3; D is unresolved. CDR1 and CDR2 (germline): ENHRY, SYGVKD. CDR3 length: 13 residues. The ends were cut back, 6 bases at V and 7 bases at J, with 13 bases in the middle. This CDR3 reads CAISGEAGNTIYF. CDR3 DNA sequence: TGTGCCATCAGCGGCGAGGCGGGCAACACCATATATTTT.

This sequence joins TRBV6-1 and TRBJ1-4; 8 positions agree with TRBD1. The length of the CDR3 is 14 residues. Germline CDR1 is MNHNS and CDR2 is SASEGT. V dropped 4 bases and J dropped 8; count of bases not matched to a gene: 6. This chain's CDR3 is CASSVDRGMEKLFF. In DNA form, the CDR3 reads TGTGCCAGCAGTGTCGACAGGGGTATGGAAAAACTGTTTTTT.

The chain is built from TRBV11-3 and TRBJ2-2; 9 nucleotides match TRBD2. From germline, CDR1 is SGHNT and CDR2 YENEEA. This CDR3 has 16 amino acids. J lost 2 bases, V lost 2 bases, and 3 bases had no gene match. This chain's CDR3 is CASSLFSGRNTGELFF. As DNA, the CDR3 is TGTGCCAGCAGCTTATTTAGCGGGAGAAACACCGGGGAGCTGTTTTTT.

The chain joins TRBV11-2 to TRBJ2-4, with TRBD2 matching 13 bases. V lost 2 bases to trimming and J lost 5 bases; unmatched junction nucleotides: 3. The germline V gene has CDR1 SGHAT and CDR2 FQNNGV. The CDR3 extends over 16 amino acids. The CDR3 sequence is CASSLPLAGGQNIQYF. The CDR3 region has the DNA TGTGCCAGCAGCTTACCACTAGCGGGAGGGCAAAACATTCAGTACTTC.

The chain carries TRBV10-1 and TRBJ1-5; 8 positions agree with TRBD1. This CDR3 is built from 13 residues. Germline CDR1 and CDR2: WNHNN and SYGVQD (reference sequence). V dropped 8 bases and J dropped 7; count of bases not matched to a gene: 7. CDR3 in DNA: TGCGCCAGCTCCCAGGGGACAGGCCAGCCCCAGCATTTT. This translates into CASSQGTGQPQHF.

CDR3 sequence: CASHSGTYTGELFF. The CDR3 bases are TGTGCCAGCCATAGCGGGACTTACACCGGGGAGCTGTTTTTT. The rearrangement uses TRBV7-9 and TRBJ2-2; 8 bases map to TRBD2. Germline values: CDR1 SEHNR, CDR2 FQNEAQ (reference sequence). CDR3 length: 14 amino acids. V shed 8 bases and J 3 bases; nucleotides not matched to a gene: 5.

This chain joins TRBV5-4 and TRBJ2-3; TRBD2 agrees at 7 bases. The CDR3 covers 13 residues. V was pared by 3 bases and J by 4 bases, with 2 bases of the junction left unmatched. Germline V lookup: CDR1 SGHNT, CDR2 YYREEE (reference sequence). The CDR3 sequence is CASSWGGADTQYF. The CDR3 region has the DNA TGTGCCAGCAGCTGGGGGGGGGCAGATACGCAGTATTTT.

The sample holds one count of this clone. The CDR3, as DNA: TGTGCCAGCAGCTTTGGGGAATTAAGAGAGGGAAATCAGCCCCAGCATTTT. It codes for CASSFGELREGNQPQHF. The rearrangement joins TRBV13 to TRBJ1-5; unclear D gene. Germline CDR1 reads PRHDT; CDR2 reads FYEKMQ (reference sequence). The CDR3 contains 17 residues. V dropped 3 bases and J dropped 4 bases, with 19 bases sitting between them.

This chain links TRBV5-5 with TRBJ1-3, with D hard to call. V lost 3 bases and J 0 bases, leaving 13 bases between the germline ends. The CDR3 runs 16 residues. Germline V gene lookup returns CDR1 SGHKS and CDR2 YYEKEE (reference sequence). CDR3 sequence (DNA): TGTGCCAGCAGCTCTCGGGGTGCCCTCTCTGGAAACACCATATATTTT. Its protein is CASSSRGALSGNTIYF.

The rearrangement uses TRBV6-1 and TRBJ1-1, with 7 bases lining up with TRBD1. CDR1 and CDR2 from the germline V gene are MNHNS and SASEGT. This CDR3 has 14 residues. The trim removed 6 bases at V and 6 bases at J, leaving 10 bases unmatched. CDR3 sequence (DNA): TGTGCCAGCAGCCGAGGGGGCACCGGGGCTGAAGCTTTCTTT. Protein sequence: CASSRGGTGAEAFF.

V gene TRBV6-1 combines with J gene TRBJ2-3, with 8 bases fitting TRBD2. The CDR3 runs to 18 residues. Germline CDR1 MNHNS, CDR2 SASEGT. Trimming took 0 bases from V and 2 from J; bases not matched to a gene: 10. The CDR3 reads CASSEALGVAGPTDTQYF. The CDR3 DNA follows: TGTGCCAGCAGTGAAGCGCTTGGAGTAGCGGGACCCACAGATACGCAGTATTTT.

This sequence joins TRBV10-1 and TRBJ1-1; D is unresolved. The CDR3 contains 13 residues. Per the germline V gene, CDR1 is WNHNN and CDR2 is SYGVQD (reference sequence). Deletions cut 6 bases from V and 5 bases from J, with 13 bases between. CDR3 coding DNA: TGCGCCAGCAGGGCCTCGAGGAGTACTGAAGCTTTCTTT. Its protein product is CASRASRSTEAFF.

V and J are TRBV27 and TRBJ2-3; 7 bases agree with TRBD2. Germline assignment: CDR1 MNHEY and CDR2 SMNVEV (reference sequence). The CDR3 loop spans 17 amino acids. Germline trimming cut 4 bases from V and 1 base from J; bases unmatched to any gene: 11. CDR3 DNA sequence: TGTGCCAGCAGTTCCGTTCTGACTAGCTTGGGCACAGATACGCAGTATTTT. Its translation is CASSSVLTSLGTDTQYF.

J is TRBJ2-2 and V is TRBV5-1, with TRBD1 identical over 8 bases. V was clipped by 0 bases and J by 6 bases; unmatched bases: 4. The CDR3 is 15 amino acids. Per germline, CDR1 SGHRS and CDR2 YFSETQ. This CDR3 is CASSLDQGASGELFF. The CDR3 DNA is TGCGCCAGCAGCTTGGACCAGGGGGCCTCCGGGGAGCTGTTTTTT.

This chain connects TRBV7-6 to TRBJ2-1; D perhaps matches TRBD2 (6 bases). CDR3 length: 17 residues. V lost 2 bases and J lost 5, with 19 bases in between. CDR1 is SGHVS, CDR2 FNYEAQ, per germline. The CDR3 is CASSLPPFREYDNEQFF. The CDR3 coding sequence is TGTGCCAGCAGCTTACCCCCCTTTCGGGAGTATGACAATGAGCAGTTCTTC.

This clone was found once. The chain links TRBV7-3 to TRBJ2-7, with 8 bases fitting TRBD2. V lost 2 bases and J lost 4; bases outside the gene matches: 4. Germline assignment: CDR1 SGHTA and CDR2 FQGTGA. The CDR3 runs to 14 residues. CDR3 nucleotide sequence: TGTGCCAGCAGCTTAGCCGGGAGGGGTTACGAGCAGTACTTC. The encoded protein is CASSLAGRGYEQYF.

The V gene is TRBV5-4, the J gene TRBJ2-1, with 8 bases that match TRBD2. Germline V lookup: CDR1 SGHNT, CDR2 YYREEE (reference sequence). V was pared by 1 base and J by 4 bases, with 7 bases of the junction left unmatched. The CDR3 covers 16 residues. CDR3 residues: CASSLKRERKYNEQFF. CDR3 in DNA: TGTGCCAGCAGCTTGAAGCGGGAGCGTAAGTACAATGAGCAGTTCTTC.

J is TRBJ2-1 and V is TRBV5-1, with 7 bases matching TRBD1. V lost 1 base, J lost 9 bases, and 4 bases stayed unmatched. The CDR3 extends over 13 amino acids. The V gene's germline CDR1 is SGHRS and CDR2 YFSETQ. CDR3 coding DNA: TGCGCCAGCAGCTTGAAGGGGGCAGGTGAGCAGTTCTTC. Protein sequence: CASSLKGAGEQFF.

V gene TRBV12-5 combines with J gene TRBJ2-3; 7 nucleotides line up with TRBD2. J lost 5 bases, V lost 0 bases, and 5 bases had no gene match. This CDR3 region has 15 residues. Germline CDR1 LGHNT, CDR2 FRNRAP. The CDR3 loop is CASGLVQVAGDTQYF. The CDR3 DNA reads as TGTGCTAGTGGTTTGGTACAGGTAGCGGGAGATACGCAGTATTTT.

This chain links TRBV6-6 with TRBJ1-1, with TRBD1 identical over 8 bases. The trim removed 7 bases at V and 7 bases at J, leaving 8 bases unmatched. CDR3 length equals 13 residues. Germline-derived CDR1 and CDR2 are MNHNY and SVGAGI (reference sequence). Here the CDR3 reads CASTLTGVDEAFF. The CDR3 nucleotides read TGTGCCAGCACCCTGACAGGGGTTGATGAAGCTTTCTTT.

The chain uses TRBV5-8 and TRBJ1-1; weak D call: TRBD1 (6 bases). Germline lookup yields CDR1 SGHTS and CDR2 YDEGEE. The CDR3 is 16 residues long. V lost 3 bases, J lost 4 bases, and 19 bases lay in between. The CDR3 coding sequence is TGTGCCAGCAGCTCAGTCATGGGAGGGGGACGCACTGAAGCTTTCTTT. It is translated as CASSSVMGGGRTEAFF.

The V gene is TRBV4-3, the J gene TRBJ2-3; D is undetermined. The germline V gene encodes CDR1 LGHNA and CDR2 YSLEER. The CDR3 runs to 15 residues. The V end was cut by 0 bases, the J end by 2 bases, with 9 bases between. The CDR3 bases are TGCGCCAGCAGCCAAGATAGCCTCCCCACAGATACGCAGTATTTT. It codes for CASSQDSLPTDTQYF.

The V and J genes are TRBV5-1 and TRBJ2-2, with TRBD2 identical over 11 bases. Germline V gives CDR1 SGHRS, CDR2 YFSETQ. The junction had 8 bases not matched to a gene; V was cut back by 4 bases and J by 6 bases. This CDR3 spans 16 amino acids. The CDR3 nucleotides read TGCGCCAGCAGCACCGCTAGCGGGAGGAGGGCCGGGGAGCTGTTTTTT. This translates into CASSTASGRRAGELFF. Supplemented by reference TRBV5-1 and TRBJ2-2, the full variable domain reads KAGVTQTPRYLIKTRGQQVTLSCSPISGHRSVSWYQQTPGQGLQFLFEYFSETQRNKGNFPGRFSGRQFSNSRSEMNVSTLELGDSALYLCASSTASGRRAGELFFGEGSRLTVL.

V gene TRBV19 combines with J gene TRBJ2-7; D not certain. The CDR3 consists of 15 residues. Germline loops: CDR1 LNHDA, CDR2 SQIVND (reference sequence). The V gene lost 1 base and the J gene lost 0 bases, with 10 bases spanning the gap. The CDR3 protein is CASSIGSASSYEQYF. The CDR3 region has the DNA TGTGCCAGTAGTATAGGTTCAGCGAGCTCCTACGAGCAGTACTTC.

The rearrangement uses TRBV5-4 and TRBJ1-2; 7 bases agree with TRBD1. CDR3 length equals 16 residues. J lost 6 bases, V lost 0 bases, and 11 bases had no gene match. Germline V gene lookup returns CDR1 SGHNT and CDR2 YYREEE (reference sequence). This chain's CDR3 is CASSLAQGDRYHGYTF. The CDR3 DNA is TGTGCCAGCAGCTTGGCCCAGGGGGATCGGTATCATGGCTACACCTTC. The full variable domain, rest sourced from reference TRBV5-4 and TRBJ1-2, is ETGVTQSPTHLIKTRGQQVTLRCSSQSGHNTVSWYQQALGQGPQFIFQYYREEENGRGNFPPRFSGLQFPNYSSELNVNALELDDSALYLCASSLAQGDRYHGYTFGSGTRLTVV.